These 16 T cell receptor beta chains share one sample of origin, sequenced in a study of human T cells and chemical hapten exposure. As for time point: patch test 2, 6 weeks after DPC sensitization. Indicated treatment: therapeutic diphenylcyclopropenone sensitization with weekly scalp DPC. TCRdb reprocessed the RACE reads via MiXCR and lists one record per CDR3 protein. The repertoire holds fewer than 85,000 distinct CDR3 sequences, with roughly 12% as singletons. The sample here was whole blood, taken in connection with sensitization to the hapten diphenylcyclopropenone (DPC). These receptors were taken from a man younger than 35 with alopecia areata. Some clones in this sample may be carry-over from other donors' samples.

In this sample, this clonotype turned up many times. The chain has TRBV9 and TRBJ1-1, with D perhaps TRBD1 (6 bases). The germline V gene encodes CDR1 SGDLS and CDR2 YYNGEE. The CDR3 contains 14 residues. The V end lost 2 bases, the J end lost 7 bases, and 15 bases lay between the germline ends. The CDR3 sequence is CASSVAPRDNEAFF. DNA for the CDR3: TGTGCCAGCAGCGTGGCCCCCCGGGACAATGAAGCTTTCTTT.

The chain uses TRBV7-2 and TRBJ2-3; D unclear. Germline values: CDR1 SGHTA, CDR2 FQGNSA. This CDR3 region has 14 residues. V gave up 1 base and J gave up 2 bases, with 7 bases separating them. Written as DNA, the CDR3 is TGTGCCAGCAGCTTAGGACTCTACACAGATACGCAGTATTTT. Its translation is CASSLGLYTDTQYF. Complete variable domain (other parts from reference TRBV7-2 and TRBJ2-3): GAGVSQSPSNKVTEKGKDVELRCDPISGHTALYWYRQSLGQGLEFLIYFQGNSAPDKSGLPSDRFSAERTGGSVSTLTIQRTQQEDSAVYLCASSLGLYTDTQYFGPGTRLTVL.

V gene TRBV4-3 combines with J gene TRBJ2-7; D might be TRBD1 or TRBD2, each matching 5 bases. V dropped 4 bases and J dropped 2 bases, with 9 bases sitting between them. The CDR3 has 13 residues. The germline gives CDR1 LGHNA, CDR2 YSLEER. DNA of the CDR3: TGCGCCAGCAGCCGGGACCAGGCCTACGAGCAGTACTTC. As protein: CASSRDQAYEQYF.

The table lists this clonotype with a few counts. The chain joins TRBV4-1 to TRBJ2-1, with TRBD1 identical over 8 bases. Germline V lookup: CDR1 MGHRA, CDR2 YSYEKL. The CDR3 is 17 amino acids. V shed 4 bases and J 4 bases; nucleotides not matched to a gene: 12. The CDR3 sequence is CASSPGGRDRPYNEQFF. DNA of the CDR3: TGCGCCAGCAGCCCCGGGGGCCGGGACAGGCCTTACAATGAGCAGTTCTTC.

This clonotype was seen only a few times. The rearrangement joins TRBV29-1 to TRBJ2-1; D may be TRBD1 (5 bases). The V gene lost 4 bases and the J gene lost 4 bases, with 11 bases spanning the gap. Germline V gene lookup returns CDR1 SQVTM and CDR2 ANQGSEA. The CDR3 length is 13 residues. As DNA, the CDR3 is TGCAGCGTTGCTGACAGTGCGTACAATGAGCAGTTCTTC. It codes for CSVADSAYNEQFF.

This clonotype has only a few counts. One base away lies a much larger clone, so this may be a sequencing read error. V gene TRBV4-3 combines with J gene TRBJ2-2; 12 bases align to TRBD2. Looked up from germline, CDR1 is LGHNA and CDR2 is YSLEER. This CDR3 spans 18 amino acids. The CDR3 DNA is TGCGCCGGCAGCCAGGAACTAGCGGGGGGAACCTTCACCGGGGAGCTGTTTTTT. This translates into CAGSQELAGGTFTGELFF.

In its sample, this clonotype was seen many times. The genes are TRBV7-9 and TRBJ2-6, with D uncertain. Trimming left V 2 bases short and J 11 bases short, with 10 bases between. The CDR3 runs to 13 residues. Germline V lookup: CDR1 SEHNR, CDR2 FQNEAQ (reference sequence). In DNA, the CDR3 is TGTGCCAGCAGCTTAAGGGCCTCTCACGTCCTGACTTTC. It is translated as CASSLRASHVLTF.

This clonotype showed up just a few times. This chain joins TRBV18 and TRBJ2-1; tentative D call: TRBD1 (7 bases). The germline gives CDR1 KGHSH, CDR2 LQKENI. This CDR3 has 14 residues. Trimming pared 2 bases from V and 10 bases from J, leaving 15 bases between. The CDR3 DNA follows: TGTGCCAGCTCACCAGCGGGACAGTCGAGGGAGCAGTTCTTC. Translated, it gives CASSPAGQSREQFF. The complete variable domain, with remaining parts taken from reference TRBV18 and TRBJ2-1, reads NAGVMQNPRHLVRRRGQEARLRCSPMKGHSHVYWYRQLPEEGLKFMVYLQKENIIDESGMPKERFSAEFPKEGPSILRIQQVVRGDSAAYFCASSPAGQSREQFFGPGTRLTVL.

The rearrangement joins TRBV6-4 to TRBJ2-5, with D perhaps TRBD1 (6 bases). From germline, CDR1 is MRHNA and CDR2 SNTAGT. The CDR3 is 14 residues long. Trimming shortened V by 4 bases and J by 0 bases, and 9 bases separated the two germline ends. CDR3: CASSATGNQETQYF. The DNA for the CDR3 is TGTGCCAGCAGTGCCACAGGGAACCAAGAGACCCAGTACTTC.

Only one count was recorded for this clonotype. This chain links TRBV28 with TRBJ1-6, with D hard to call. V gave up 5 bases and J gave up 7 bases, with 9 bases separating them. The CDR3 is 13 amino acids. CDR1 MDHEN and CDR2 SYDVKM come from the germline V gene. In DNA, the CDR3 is TGTGCCAGCAGTGGGCTTTCCAATTCACCCCTCCACTTT. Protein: CASSGLSNSPLHF.

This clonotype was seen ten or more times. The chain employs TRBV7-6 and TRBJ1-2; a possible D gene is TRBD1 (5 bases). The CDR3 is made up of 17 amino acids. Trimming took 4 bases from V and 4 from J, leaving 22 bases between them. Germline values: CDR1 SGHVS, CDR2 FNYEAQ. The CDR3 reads CASSSSKTANGAYGYTF. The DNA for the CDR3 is TGTGCCAGCAGCTCATCTAAAACAGCCAACGGGGCCTATGGCTACACCTTC. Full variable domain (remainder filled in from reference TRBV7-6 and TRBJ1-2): GAGVSQSPRYKVTKRGQDVALRCDPISGHVSLYWYRQALGQGPEFLTYFNYEAQQDKSGLPNDRFSAERPEGSISTLTIQRTEQRDSAMYRCASSSSKTANGAYGYTFGSGTRLTVV.

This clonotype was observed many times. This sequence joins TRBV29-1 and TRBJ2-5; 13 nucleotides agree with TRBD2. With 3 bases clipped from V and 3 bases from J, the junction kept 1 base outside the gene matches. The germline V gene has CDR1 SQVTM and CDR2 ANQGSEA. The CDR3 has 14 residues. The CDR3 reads CSVEGTSGEETQYF. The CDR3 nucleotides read TGCAGCGTTGAGGGGACTAGCGGGGAAGAGACCCAGTACTTC.

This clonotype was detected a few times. DNA for the CDR3: TGTGCCAGCAGCGATTCTAGCGGGGGGCACACCGGGGAGCTGTTTTTT. Translated, it gives CASSDSSGGHTGELFF. The chain is built from TRBV6-4 and TRBJ2-2, with 11 positions matching TRBD2. CDR1 is MRHNA, CDR2 SNTAGT, per germline. The CDR3 loop spans 16 amino acids. The V and J ends lost 6 bases and 3 bases, in that order; junction bases with no gene match: 6.

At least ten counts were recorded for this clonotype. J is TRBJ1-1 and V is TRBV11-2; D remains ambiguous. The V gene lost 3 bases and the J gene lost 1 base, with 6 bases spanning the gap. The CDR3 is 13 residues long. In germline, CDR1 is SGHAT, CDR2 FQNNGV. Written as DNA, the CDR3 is TGTGCCAGCAGCTTCATTACGAACACTGAAGCTTTCTTT. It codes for CASSFITNTEAFF.

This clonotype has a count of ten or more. The chain's CDR3 is CASSLSGGANTGELFF. CDR3 bases: TGTGCCAGCAGCCTAAGCGGGGGCGCGAACACCGGGGAGCTGTTTTTT. The chain has TRBV7-3 and TRBJ2-2, with TRBD2 matching over 8 bases. The CDR3 is 16 residues long. J lost 0 bases, V lost 5 bases, and 5 bases had no gene match. Germline loops: CDR1 SGHTA, CDR2 FQGTGA.

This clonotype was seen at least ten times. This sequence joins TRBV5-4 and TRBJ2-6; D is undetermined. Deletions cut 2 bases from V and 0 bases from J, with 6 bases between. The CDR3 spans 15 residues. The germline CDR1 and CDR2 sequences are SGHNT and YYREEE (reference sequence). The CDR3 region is CASSFRTSGANVLTF. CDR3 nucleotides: TGTGCCAGCAGCTTTAGGACCTCTGGGGCCAACGTCCTGACTTTC.